The subject of this entry is one T cell receptor (beta chain). The data were taken from a study of technical replicates of blood from a handful of donors. TCRdb keeps only in-frame clones here, not all; method: immunoSEQ multiplex PCR. Of 55,000 to 65,000 clones in the sample, 86% are singletons; the top ten hold about 4.8%. The CDR3 consists of 13 residues. Germline CDR1 SEHNR, CDR2 FQNEAQ (reference sequence). The V end was cut by 1 base, the J end by 6 bases, with 10 bases between. The V gene is TRBV7-9, the J gene TRBJ2-7; D is uncertain. This TCR was sampled from a human donor in good health. Some clones in this sample may be carry-over from other donors' samples. Sample: PBMCs. CDR3 sequence (DNA): TGTGCCAGCAGCTTAGGACAAGCAGGCGAGCAGTACTTC. As protein: CASSLGQAGEQYF.